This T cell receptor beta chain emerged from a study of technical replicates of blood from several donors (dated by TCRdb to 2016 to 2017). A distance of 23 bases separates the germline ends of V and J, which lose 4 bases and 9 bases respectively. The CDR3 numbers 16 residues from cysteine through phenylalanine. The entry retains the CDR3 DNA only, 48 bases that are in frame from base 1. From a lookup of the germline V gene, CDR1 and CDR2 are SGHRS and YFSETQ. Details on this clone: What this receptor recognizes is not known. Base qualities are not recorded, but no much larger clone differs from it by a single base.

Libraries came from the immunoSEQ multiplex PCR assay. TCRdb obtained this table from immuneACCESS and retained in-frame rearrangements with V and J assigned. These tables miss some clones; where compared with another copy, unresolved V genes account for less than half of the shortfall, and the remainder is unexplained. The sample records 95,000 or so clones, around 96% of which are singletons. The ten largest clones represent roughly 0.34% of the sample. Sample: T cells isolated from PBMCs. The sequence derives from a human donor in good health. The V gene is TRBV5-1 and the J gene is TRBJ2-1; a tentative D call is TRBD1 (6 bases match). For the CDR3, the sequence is CASSPGLLSQGTEQFF. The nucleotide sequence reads TGCGCCAGCAGCCCGGGGTTGCTCTCACAGGGAACTGAGCAGTTCTTC.